This T cell receptor (beta chain) was profiled in a study of identical twins (dated by TCRdb to 2016 to 2017). Context from the whole study: TCR alpha and beta repertoires from monozygotic twins, unrelated adults of various ages and cord blood were deep-sequenced to test whether fetal clonotypes persist. To rule out contamination, replicate twin experiments were performed at different times with different library preparation protocols. The paper as a whole reports these results and caveats: Zero-insertion analyses could be partly confounded by invariant T cells such as MAIT and iNKT, though diverse VJ usage argued against such confounding for most clonotypes. In beta out-of-frame sequences, excess twin sharing was weaker, because having fewer shared sequences lowered the signal-to-noise ratio. Out-of-frame TCR alpha sharing in monozygotic twins was systematically underestimated by recombination models, whereas sharing between unrelated individuals was in agreement with the recombination models. Out-of-frame TCR alpha sequences shared between twins showed an excess of low generation-probability sequences compared with coincidental sharing between unrelated individuals. Because the same donors could not be followed over many years, the conclusions relied on cross-sectional statistical analysis. Abundant cord blood beta clonotypes carried fewer insertions; young adult naive repertoires showed a weaker similar trend, while memory repertoires showed none.

Notes on this clonotype: Its antigen remains unidentified. Base qualities are not recorded, but no much larger clone differs from it by a single base.

V has 6 bases trimmed and J has 5 bases trimmed; junction bases matching no gene number 6. The CDR3 covers 15 residues, taking in both the cysteine and the phenylalanine. The read is trimmed to its CDR3 DNA, 45 bases read in frame from base 1. Only healthy Caucasian donors were included. The twin cohort comprised three pairs of female monozygotic twins, all aged roughly 18 to 30 years. Positive isolation kits from Invitrogen were used to isolate CD4+ and CD8+ T cell populations. Library prep was done by 5' RACE. This sample was sequenced with an Illumina HiSeq 2000. A universal primer binding site was introduced by template switching, and a unique molecular identifier was present in the final cDNA, enabling accurate counting of TCR cDNA molecules. Specific primers in the conserved constant-segment region were used to synthesize first-strand cDNA for the TCR alpha and beta chains. To control for contamination, each cDNA library was double barcoded with a SMART-Mk sample barcode plus Illumina barcodes. TruSeq adapter sequences along with Illumina sample barcodes were introduced in two successive PCR steps. Sequencing of the TCR alpha and beta cDNA libraries was done on the Illumina HiSeq platform using custom primers. Per the original workflow: MiGEC processed the raw reads to extract unique molecular identifiers, while MiXCR was used to determine the CDR3 positions. For each individual, recombination models were inferred using an EM algorithm with the repgenHMM and IGoR tools. The analysis of shared clonotypes was done with the tcR package in R, with sharing normalized by the product of cloneset sizes. Out-of-frame nonproductive sequences were analyzed to study raw recombination free of thymic and clonal selection effects. TCRdb reran the public reads through fastp at Q25 and MiXCR, keeping productive beta chains. Under each unique CDR3 protein, matching rows form one entry showing the most common genes and DNA. The V and J calls and clone size come from TCRdb's table, not from the authors' own analysis. Counted in this sample were around 550,000 distinct CDR3 sequences; roughly 15% of them appeared once. Of the sample, 0.44% is held by the ten largest clones.

These data also featured in a second study, about yellow fever vaccine responses in identical twins. The second study also describes: The authors reported that the T cell response to vaccination in identical twins appeared partly convergent and partly personalized. The study precisely tracked vaccine-responding T cell clones in identical twins.

The sequenced sample was CD4+ T cells sorted from blood. The origin of this receptor is a woman aged 18-30 years in good health. Recombination joined TRBV12-3 or TRBV12-4 with TRBJ2-1, with 11 central nucleotides matching TRBD2. The CDR3 protein: CASSQGLAVHNEQFF. The sequence in DNA is TGTGCCAGCAGCCAGGGACTAGCGGTGCACAATGAGCAGTTCTTC.